The sequence of this TCR beta chain was determined in a study of shared clonotypes between healthy human individuals. Study-wide points: It was anticipated that sequencing depth would influence how many clonotypes donors shared.

V gave up 4 bases and J gave up 3 bases, with 21 bases separating them. Germline V gene lookup returns CDR1 MNHNS and CDR2 SASEGT. The CDR3 covers 18 residues. Only in-frame clones appear in the TCRdb table, and some are missing; sequencing was by immunoSEQ multiplex PCR. This sample yields over 1.5 million clones, of which 95% to 99% are seen a single time; around 0.45% belongs to the top ten. Of note for this clone: The antigen remains undetermined.

Sequenced material: naive CD4+ T cells sorted from blood. Subset of the sample: CD45RA+ positively selected. V is TRBV6-1 and J is TRBJ1-4; D may be TRBD1 (6 bases). The receptor's source is a man aged 25 to 40 in good health. The CDR3 here is CASSVLRPTGTANEKLFF. The CDR3 DNA is TGTGCCAGCAGTGTCCTAAGACCCACAGGGACGGCTAATGAAAAACTGTTTTTT.